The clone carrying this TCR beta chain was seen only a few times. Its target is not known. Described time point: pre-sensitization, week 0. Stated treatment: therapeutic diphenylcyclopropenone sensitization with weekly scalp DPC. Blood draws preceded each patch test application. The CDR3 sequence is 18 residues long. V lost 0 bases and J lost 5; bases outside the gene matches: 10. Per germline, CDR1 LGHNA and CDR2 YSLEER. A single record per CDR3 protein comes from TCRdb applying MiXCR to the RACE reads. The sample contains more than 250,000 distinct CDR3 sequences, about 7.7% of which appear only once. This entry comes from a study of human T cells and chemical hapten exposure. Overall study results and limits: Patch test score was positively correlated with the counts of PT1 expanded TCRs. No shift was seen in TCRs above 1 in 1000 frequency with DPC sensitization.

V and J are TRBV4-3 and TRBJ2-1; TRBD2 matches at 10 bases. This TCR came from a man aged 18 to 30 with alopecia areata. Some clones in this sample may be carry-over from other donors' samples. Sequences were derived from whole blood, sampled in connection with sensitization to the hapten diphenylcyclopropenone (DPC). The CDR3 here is CASSQDPSGGEANNEQFF. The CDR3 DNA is TGCGCCAGCAGCCAAGATCCGAGCGGGGGGGAAGCAAACAATGAGCAGTTCTTC.